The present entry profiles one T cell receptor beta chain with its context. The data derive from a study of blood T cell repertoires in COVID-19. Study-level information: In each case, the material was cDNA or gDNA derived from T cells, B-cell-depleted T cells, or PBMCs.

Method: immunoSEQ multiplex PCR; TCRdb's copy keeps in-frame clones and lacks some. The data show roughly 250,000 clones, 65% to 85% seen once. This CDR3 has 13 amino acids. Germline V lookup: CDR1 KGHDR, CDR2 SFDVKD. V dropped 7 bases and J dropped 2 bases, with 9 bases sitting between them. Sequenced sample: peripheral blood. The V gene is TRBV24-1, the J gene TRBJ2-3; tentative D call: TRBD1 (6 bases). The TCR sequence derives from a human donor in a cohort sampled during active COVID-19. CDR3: CATRQGDTDTQYF. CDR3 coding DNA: TGTGCCACCAGACAGGGAGACACAGATACGCAGTATTTT.